This TCR beta chain was documented in a study of T-cell memory formation after mild COVID-19. The CDR3 sequence is 15 residues long. Trimming removed 6 bases from V and 0 bases from J, with 13 bases in between. A remark on this clonotype: Its target is not known.

General study points: In pre-infection memory, a portion of responding clones appeared, which suggested that cross-reactive memory joined. While clones contracting from day 15 to 85 were balanced between CD4 and CD8, later expanders leaned CD4+.

TCRdb re-analysed the 5' RACE reads in MiXCR, keeping a single row per CDR3 protein. The sample gives hundreds of thousands of distinct CDR3 sequences, less than 25% of which show up once; about 8.7% is in the top ten. This sequence originates from an adult woman who had mild COVID-19 (a few samples of this study predate the infection). Cell type and time point are not known. The genes are TRBV12-3 or TRBV12-4 and TRBJ2-3, with a weak D call TRBD2 (6 bases). Sequencing was carried out using PBMCs or a T cell subset sorted from them (not recorded which). The CDR3 loop reads CASSKYSGSTDTQYF. The CDR3 DNA reads TGTGCCAGCAGCAAATATAGCGGAAGCACAGATACGCAGTATTTT.